A selection of T cell receptor beta chains follows, all from one sample in a study of T cell responses to AZD1222 COVID-19 vaccine. The repertoire was sequenced with immunoSEQ multiplex PCR; TCRdb's copy has only in-frame clones and lacks some. In the table there are about 120,000 clones, over 75% of which are singletons. The specimen comprised peripheral blood, sampled on day 0 of MenACWY control vaccination. These receptors originate from an adult in good health. The conserved cysteine and the conserved F or W are not part of the CDR3 here. The order of the fields is J gene, D gene, clone size, V gene, CDR3 protein. The D gene is left open where the match is weak. For some rows the clone size is stated as once, few or many, or as a class when expanded; others skip it.

>TRBJ2-3|TRBD2|-|TRBV5-6
ASSPLAGVRADTQY
>TRBJ1-4|-|once|TRBV20-1
SASQGIGEKLF
>TRBJ2-5|-|-|TRBV9
ASSVGVGPGQETQY
>TRBJ1-1|-|once|TRBV6-5
ASSPQWGMNTEAF
>TRBJ1-5|TRBD1|-|TRBV4-1
ASSQLPRPTGINQPQH
>TRBJ1-1|-|-|TRBV16
ASSQSRGNTEAF
>TRBJ1-1|-|few|TRBV6-5
ASSYFDTQNTEAF
>TRBJ1-2|-|-|TRBV15
ATSRVGLYGYT
>TRBJ2-1|-|once|TRBV27
ASHPRRTYNEQF
>TRBJ1-2|TRBD1|few|TRBV4-3
ASSYSTGGFYGYT
>TRBJ1-2|-|once|TRBV3-1/TRBV3-2
ASSEAFRT
>TRBJ2-7|TRBD2|-|TRBV6-5
ASSPRGERYEQY
>TRBJ2-3|TRBD1|-|TRBV6-4
ASSDGQGADTQY
>TRBJ2-2|TRBD1|-|TRBV18
ASSGITGASNTGELF
>TRBJ1-5|-|-|TRBV19
ASSIVAGSNQPQH
>TRBJ2-6|-|-|TRBV7-9
ASQPYGANVLT
>TRBJ1-2|-|-|TRBV6-2/TRBV6-3
ASSYGAYGYT
>TRBJ2-3|TRBD2|-|TRBV13
ASGRTSVIDTQY
>TRBJ2-7|-|-|TRBV5-6
ASSLARGMYEQY
>TRBJ2-1|-|-|TRBV4-1
ASSHPEGAPYNEQF
>TRBJ2-7|-|-|TRBV3-1/TRBV3-2
ASSLRFSGPYEQY
>TRBJ1-3|TRBD1|-|TRBV5-1
ASSLAWTGGNTIY
>TRBJ1-2|-|-|TRBV4-1
ASSRNGRGSNYGYT
>TRBJ1-5|-|-|TRBV4-3
ASSQDGTSNQPQH
>TRBJ1-2|-|once|TRBV24-1
ATSGGLEANYGYT
>TRBJ1-4|TRBD1|few|TRBV7-7
ASSLGDRPNEKLF
>TRBJ1-1|-|-|TRBV10-1
ASSEPDLEAF
>TRBJ2-5|TRBD1|-|TRBV5-1
ASSSGQAAGFQETQY
>TRBJ1-5|-|-|TRBV5-5
ASSVQQGRNQPQH
>TRBJ2-7|TRBD1|-|TRBV6-1
ASSDEAGGPYEQY
>TRBJ1-1|-|once|TRBV12-5
ASVGLRRSEAF
>TRBJ2-3|-|-|TRBV21-1
ASRLRGQEGTDTQY
>TRBJ1-4|-|-|TRBV3-1/TRBV3-2
ASKGPTNEKLF
>TRBJ1-1|TRBD1|-|TRBV6-5
ASSYRTGFEAF
>TRBJ2-3|TRBD2|-|TRBV5-8
ASSTGAGTRSTDTQY
>TRBJ2-1|TRBD2|-|TRBV7-9
ASSPSGGGLGEQF
>TRBJ2-2|-|-|TRBV19
ASSTLLTNTGELF
>TRBJ2-2|TRBD1|-|TRBV27
ASSLSRPDRDPGELF
>TRBJ2-7|TRBD1|-|TRBV11-2
ASRLGQGPYEQY
>TRBJ1-2|-|-|TRBV11-2
ASSFTGFDRVSGYT
>TRBJ2-3|-|-|TRBV7-2
ASSFADTQY
>TRBJ1-5|TRBD1|-|TRBV2
ASSQGASGNQPQH
>TRBJ2-5|-|-|TRBV3-1/TRBV3-2
ASSQGRGANIQETQY
>TRBJ2-5|-|-|TRBV12-3/TRBV12-4
ASSLLVQETQY
>TRBJ1-6|TRBD1|-|TRBV6-6
ASSYGQQGGRSPLH
>TRBJ2-1|TRBD2|-|TRBV4-1
ASSPTGTSGRHEQF
>TRBJ2-3|-|-|TRBV5-1
ASSLEGFSGNTDTQY
>TRBJ2-2|-|-|TRBV4-1
ASSQDRSGAANTGELF
>TRBJ2-5|TRBD2|-|TRBV15
ATSRGRLAGGERQETQY
>TRBJ2-2|-|-|TRBV12-3/TRBV12-4
ASKLGGELF